The entry below gives a single T cell receptor (beta chain) sequence along with its context. Researchers used genomic DNA as the template to profile TCR beta VDJ and CDR3. TCRdb itself ran the reads through MiXCR, one entry per CDR3 protein. The sample has some 180,000 distinct CDR3 sequences; just over 45% are singletons. Unmatched junction bases numbered 7, after V lost 6 bases and J lost 0 bases. CDR1 and CDR2 (germline): SGHVS, FQNEAQ. The CDR3 sequence is 15 residues long. This entry belongs to a study of CD8+CD57+ T cells in acquired aplastic anemia. The genes are TRBV7-8 and TRBJ2-7, with 8 bases that match TRBD2. The material sequenced was sorted CD4+, CD8+, or CD8+CD57+ T cells (not recorded which) from PBMCs. This sequence was found in a human donor in good health. The CDR3 spells CASRQTSGSSYEQYF. The DNA of the CDR3 is TGTGCCAGCAGACAAACTAGCGGAAGCTCCTACGAGCAGTACTTC.